Here is one T cell receptor beta chain with its context. It has no known antigen specificity. Base qualities are not at hand, and no much larger clone is one base apart. The method behind the library was 5' RACE. Sequencing relied on an Illumina HiSeq 2500. The second PCR ran for about 6 to 12 cycles and used a J-beta primer mix along with a sample-barcoded 5' primer. A template-switch 5' adaptor carrying 12 random nucleotides introduced a unique molecular identifier onto each TCR beta cDNA molecule. Each sample yielded at least 2.5 million CDR3-containing paired-end reads. First-strand cDNA was synthesized from all RNA with the Mint cDNA synthesis kit, primed by a TRBC-specific oligonucleotide. Following uracil-DNA glycosylase treatment, all cDNA underwent a first 18-cycle PCR with the universal primers M1SS and BC2_uni_R. As for the original processing: For normalization, 1 million high-quality reads, each with a distinct molecular identifier, were randomly selected from each sample. Reads sharing molecular identifiers were discarded rather than binned into consensus sequences. CDR3 identification, clonotype clustering and error correction used MiTCR with a Q25 quality threshold and the strictest error-elimination algorithm. A nonparametric unseen species model using Euler transformation provided a lower-bound estimate of total TCR beta diversity. In TCRdb, the public reads were trimmed at Q25 with fastp and aligned with MiXCR, with productive beta chains retained. Duplicate CDR3 protein sequences are folded into a single record with the most common DNA and genes. None of the V and J calls come from the authors' own analysis; TCRdb made them. The sample profile shows 550,000 to 600,000 distinct CDR3 sequences; around 50% of them were found once. Approximately 25% of the sample comes from the top ten.

The data were taken from a study of blood T cells in healthy people across ages (dated by TCRdb to between 2014 and 2017). About the full investigation: In model experiments, roughly one uniquely barcoded TCR beta cDNA molecule per two T cells was captured by template switching. To avoid experimental bias, donors of different ages were spread randomly across the sequencing lanes. The donors were split into four age groups: young (average about 15 years), middle-aged (about 40), aged (more than 60) and long-lived (82). Two additional independent replicas of 1 million unique cDNA reads from the same blood draw were analyzed for two donors (one aged 18 to 29 and one aged 80 or older). Age-related changes in TCR beta repertoire diversity were measured in the study by deep sequencing normalized with unique cDNA molecular identifiers. The paper as a whole reports these results and caveats: Compared with the aged group, more naive CD4+ T cells, fewer expanded clones and increased TCR diversity were shown by the long-lived group, suggesting age selection. Estimates of total diversity based on one million sequenced T cells were considered lower bounds and underestimates. The CMV infection status of donors was not known, potentially confounding age-related changes in expanded clonotypes. Observed TCR beta diversity per million T cells fell roughly linearly with age, and a significant reduction was already apparent by age around 40. The percentage of naive T cells measured by flow cytometry correlated strongly with observed TCR beta diversity. Because profiling used bulk unsorted PBMCs, naive and antigen-experienced compartments could not be compared conclusively.

CDR1 and CDR2, looked up from the germline V gene, are KGHSH and LQKENI. The CDR3 spans 13 residues, from the cysteine through the phenylalanine. The retained sequence is limited to the CDR3, 39 bases, with the frame set at the first base. Donors were under 40 systemically healthy Caucasian individuals from Russia aged roughly 6 to 100 years. Around 9.9 milliliters of peripheral blood were collected from each donor into EDTA-treated Vacutainer tubes. Ficoll-Paque density-gradient centrifugation was used to isolate PBMCs, with at least 6 million obtained per sample. Total RNA, at least 6 micrograms per sample, was extracted from PBMCs with Trizol reagent. Naive CD45RAhigh/CD27high T cell percentages were measured by flow cytometry on a PBMC aliquot from every donor.

The clonotype was recovered from a man older than 75 in good health. The chain is made from TRBV18 and TRBJ2-1; the D gene cannot be resolved reliably. The J call is doubtful: the DNA matches TRBJ2-7 better. Material for sequencing was blood. The CDR3 region reads CASSPANYNEQYF. The DNA reads as follows: TGTGCCAGCTCACCAGCTAACTACAATGAGCAGTACTTC.